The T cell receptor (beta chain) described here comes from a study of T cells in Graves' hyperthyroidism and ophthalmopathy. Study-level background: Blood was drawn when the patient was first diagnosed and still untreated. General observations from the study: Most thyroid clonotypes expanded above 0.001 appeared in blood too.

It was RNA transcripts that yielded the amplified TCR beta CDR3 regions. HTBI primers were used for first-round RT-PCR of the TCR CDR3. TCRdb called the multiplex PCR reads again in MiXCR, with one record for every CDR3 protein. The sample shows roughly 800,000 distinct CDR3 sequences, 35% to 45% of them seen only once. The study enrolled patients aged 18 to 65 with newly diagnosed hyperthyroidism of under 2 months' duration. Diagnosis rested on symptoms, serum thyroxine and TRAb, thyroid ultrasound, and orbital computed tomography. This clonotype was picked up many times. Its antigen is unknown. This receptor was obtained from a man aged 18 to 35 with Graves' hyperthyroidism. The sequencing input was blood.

The DNA for the CDR3 is TGCAGCGTTGGGGGGGGGACCTACGAGCAGTACTTC. This sequence encodes CSVGGGTYEQYF. J is TRBJ2-7 and V is TRBV29-1; TRBD2 aligns across 7 bases. V lost 4 bases to trimming and J lost 2 bases; unmatched junction nucleotides: 2. The CDR3 contains 12 residues. Germline CDR1 is SQVTM and CDR2 is ANQGSEA.